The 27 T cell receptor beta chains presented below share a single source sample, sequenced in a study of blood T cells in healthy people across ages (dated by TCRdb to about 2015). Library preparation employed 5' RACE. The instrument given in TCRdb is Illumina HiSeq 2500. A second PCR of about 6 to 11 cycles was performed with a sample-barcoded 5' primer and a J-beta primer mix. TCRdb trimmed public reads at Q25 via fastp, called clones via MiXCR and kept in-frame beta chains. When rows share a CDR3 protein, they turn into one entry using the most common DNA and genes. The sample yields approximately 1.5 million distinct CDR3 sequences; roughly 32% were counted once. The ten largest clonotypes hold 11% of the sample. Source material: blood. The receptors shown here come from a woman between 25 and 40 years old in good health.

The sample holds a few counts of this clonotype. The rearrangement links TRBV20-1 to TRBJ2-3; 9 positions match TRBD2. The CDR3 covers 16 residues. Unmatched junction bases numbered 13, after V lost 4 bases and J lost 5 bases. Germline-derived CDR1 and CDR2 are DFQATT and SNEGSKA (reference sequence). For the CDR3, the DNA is TGCAGTGCTACAAGAAGGACTAGCGTGGTGGTAGATACGCAGTATTTT. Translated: CSATRRTSVVVDTQYF.

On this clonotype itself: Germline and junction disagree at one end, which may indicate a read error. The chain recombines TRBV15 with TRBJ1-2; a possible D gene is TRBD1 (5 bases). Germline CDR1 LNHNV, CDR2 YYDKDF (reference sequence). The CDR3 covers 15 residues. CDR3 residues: CVTSRDGEGDYGYTF. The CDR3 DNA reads TGTGTCACCAGCAGAGATGGGGAAGGGGACTATGGCTACACCTTC.

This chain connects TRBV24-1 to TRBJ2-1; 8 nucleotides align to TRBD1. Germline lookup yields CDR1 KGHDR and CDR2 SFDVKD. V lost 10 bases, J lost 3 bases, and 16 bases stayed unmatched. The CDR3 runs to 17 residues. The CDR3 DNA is TGTGCCACGAGTCCTCACCCGGGGACAGGCGACTACAATGAGCAGTTCTTC. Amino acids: CATSPHPGTGDYNEQFF.

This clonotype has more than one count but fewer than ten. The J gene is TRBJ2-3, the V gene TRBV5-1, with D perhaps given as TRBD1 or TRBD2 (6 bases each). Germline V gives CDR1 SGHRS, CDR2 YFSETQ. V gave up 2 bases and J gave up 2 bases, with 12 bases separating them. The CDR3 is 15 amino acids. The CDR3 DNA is TGCGCCAGCAGCTTACAGGGACTTTACACAGATACGCAGTATTTT. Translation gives CASSLQGLYTDTQYF.

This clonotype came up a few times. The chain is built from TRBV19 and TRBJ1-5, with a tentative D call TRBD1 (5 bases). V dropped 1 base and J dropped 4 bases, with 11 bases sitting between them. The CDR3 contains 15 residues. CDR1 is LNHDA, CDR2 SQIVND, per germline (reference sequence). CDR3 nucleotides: TGTGCCAGTAGTATAGGCCAGGGCACAAATCAGCCCCAGCATTTT. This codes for CASSIGQGTNQPQHF.

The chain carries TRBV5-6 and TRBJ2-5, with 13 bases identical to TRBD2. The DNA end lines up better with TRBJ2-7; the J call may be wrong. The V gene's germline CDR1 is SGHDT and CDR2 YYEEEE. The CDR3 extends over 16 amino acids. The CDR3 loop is CASSFTSGRAFYEQYF. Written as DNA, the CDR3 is TGTGCCAGCAGCTTCACTAGCGGGAGGGCTTTTTACGAGCAGTACTTC.

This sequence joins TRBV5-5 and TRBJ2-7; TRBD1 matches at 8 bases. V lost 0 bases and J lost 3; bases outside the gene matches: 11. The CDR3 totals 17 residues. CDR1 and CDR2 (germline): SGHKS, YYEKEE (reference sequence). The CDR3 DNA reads TGTGCCAGCAGCTTGGGTGGGGCAGGGGGCCTACTCTACGAGCAGTACTTC. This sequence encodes CASSLGGAGGLLYEQYF. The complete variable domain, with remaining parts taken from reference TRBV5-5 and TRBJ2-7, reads DAGVTQSPTHLIKTRGQQVTLRCSPISGHKSVSWYQQVLGQGPQFIFQYYEKEERGRGNFPDRFSARQFPNYSSELNVNALLLGDSALYLCASSLGGAGGLLYEQYFGPGTRLTVT.

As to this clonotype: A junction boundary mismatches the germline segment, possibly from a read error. The DNA for the CDR3 is TGTGCCATCAGTGATCGAGGGAGCGGGAGCCCCAGCTCCTACGATGAGCAGTTCTTC. Translating it yields CAISDRGSGSPSSYDEQFF. The chain couples TRBV10-3 to TRBJ2-1; the match to TRBD2 covers 8 bases. CDR3 length: 19 residues. Germline assignment: CDR1 ENHRY and CDR2 SYGVKD.

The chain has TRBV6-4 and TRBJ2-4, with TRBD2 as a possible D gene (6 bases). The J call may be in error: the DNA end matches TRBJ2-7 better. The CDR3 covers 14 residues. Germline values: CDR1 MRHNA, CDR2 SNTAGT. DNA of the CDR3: TGTGCCCCCCGGCGGGACTCCCAAACCTACGAGCAGTACTTC. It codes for CAPRRDSQTYEQYF.

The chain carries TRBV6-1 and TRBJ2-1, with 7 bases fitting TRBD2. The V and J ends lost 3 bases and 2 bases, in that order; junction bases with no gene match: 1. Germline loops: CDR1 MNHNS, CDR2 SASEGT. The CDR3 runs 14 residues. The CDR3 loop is CASSEGGAYNEQFF. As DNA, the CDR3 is TGTGCCAGCAGTGAGGGGGGGGCCTACAATGAGCAGTTCTTC.

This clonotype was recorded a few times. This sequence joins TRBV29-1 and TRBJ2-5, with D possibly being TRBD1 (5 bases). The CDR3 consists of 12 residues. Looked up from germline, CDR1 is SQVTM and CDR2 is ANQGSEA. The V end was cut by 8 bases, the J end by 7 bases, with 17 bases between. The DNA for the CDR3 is TGCAGCTCAGGACAAGGGGTTATGACCCAGTACTTC. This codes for CSSGQGVMTQYF.

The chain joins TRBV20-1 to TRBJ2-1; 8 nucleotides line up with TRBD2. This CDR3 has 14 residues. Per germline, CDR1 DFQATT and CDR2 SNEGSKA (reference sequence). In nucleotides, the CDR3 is TGCAGCGTTATACTAGCGGACTTTAGGGATGAGCAGTTCTTC. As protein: CSVILADFRDEQFF.

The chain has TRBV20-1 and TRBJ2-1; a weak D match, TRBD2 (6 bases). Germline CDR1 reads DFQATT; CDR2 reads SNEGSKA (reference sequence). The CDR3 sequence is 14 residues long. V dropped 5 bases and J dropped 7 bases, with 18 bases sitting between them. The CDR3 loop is CSAGVGLLTNEQFF. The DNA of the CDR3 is TGCAGTGCTGGAGTGGGACTCTTGACTAATGAGCAGTTCTTC.

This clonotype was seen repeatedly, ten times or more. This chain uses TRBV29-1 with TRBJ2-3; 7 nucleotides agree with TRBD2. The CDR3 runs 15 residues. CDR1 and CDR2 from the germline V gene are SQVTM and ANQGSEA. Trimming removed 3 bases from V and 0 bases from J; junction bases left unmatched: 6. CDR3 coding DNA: TGCAGCGTTGATAACGCGGGACTAAGCACAGATACGCAGTATTTT. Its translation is CSVDNAGLSTDTQYF.

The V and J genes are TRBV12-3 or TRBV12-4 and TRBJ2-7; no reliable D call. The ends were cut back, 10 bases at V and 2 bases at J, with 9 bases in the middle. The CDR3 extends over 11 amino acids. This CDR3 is CATAQAYEQYF. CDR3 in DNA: TGTGCCACGGCTCAGGCCTACGAGCAGTACTTC.

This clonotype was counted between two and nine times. CDR3 sequence reads: CASSQDDSFSYEQYF. For the CDR3, the DNA is TGCGCCAGCAGCCAAGATGACAGTTTCTCCTACGAGCAGTACTTC. The gene calls are TRBV4-1 and TRBJ2-7, with D perhaps matching TRBD1 (5 bases). V lost 0 bases, J lost 0 bases, and 9 bases lay in between. Germline V gene lookup returns CDR1 MGHRA and CDR2 YSYEKL. The CDR3 extends over 15 amino acids.

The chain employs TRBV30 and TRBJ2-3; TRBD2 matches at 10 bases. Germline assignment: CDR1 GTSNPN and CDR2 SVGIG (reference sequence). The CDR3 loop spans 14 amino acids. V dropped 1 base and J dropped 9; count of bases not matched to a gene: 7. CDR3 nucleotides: TGTGCCTGGAGTGCTCTAGCGGGAGTTGGGACGCAGTATTTT. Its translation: CAWSALAGVGTQYF.

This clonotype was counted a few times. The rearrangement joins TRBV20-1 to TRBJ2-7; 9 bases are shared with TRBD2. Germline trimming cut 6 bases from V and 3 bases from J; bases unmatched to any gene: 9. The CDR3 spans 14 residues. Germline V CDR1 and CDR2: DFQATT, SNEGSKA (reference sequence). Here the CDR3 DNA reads TGCAGTGCGTCTAGCGGGGATAAAGACTACGAGCAGTACTTC. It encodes CSASSGDKDYEQYF.

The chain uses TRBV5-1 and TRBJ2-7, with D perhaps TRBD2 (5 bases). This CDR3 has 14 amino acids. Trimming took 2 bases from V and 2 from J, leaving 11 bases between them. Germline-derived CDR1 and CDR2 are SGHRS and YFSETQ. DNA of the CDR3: TGCGCCAGCAGCTTAGAGGAGGCGGCCTACGAGCAGTACTTC. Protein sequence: CASSLEEAAYEQYF.

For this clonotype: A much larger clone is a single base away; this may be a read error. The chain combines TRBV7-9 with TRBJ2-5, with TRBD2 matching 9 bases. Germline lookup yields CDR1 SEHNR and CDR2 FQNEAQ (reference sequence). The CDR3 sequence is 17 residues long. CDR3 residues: CACSLPQSSGVGETQYF. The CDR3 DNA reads TGTGCCTGCAGCTTACCCCAATCTAGCGGGGTAGGAGAGACCCAGTACTTC. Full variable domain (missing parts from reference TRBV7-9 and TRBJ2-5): DTGVSQNPRHKITKRGQNVTFRCDPISEHNRLYWYRQTLGQGPEFLTYFQNEAQLEKSRLLSDRFSAERPKGSFSTLEIQRTEQGDSAMYLCACSLPQSSGVGETQYFGPGTRLLVL.

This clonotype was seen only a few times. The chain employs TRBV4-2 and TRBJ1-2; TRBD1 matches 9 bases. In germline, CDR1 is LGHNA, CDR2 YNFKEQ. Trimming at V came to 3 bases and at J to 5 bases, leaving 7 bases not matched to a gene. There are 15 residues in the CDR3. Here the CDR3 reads CASSHSQGQGYGYTF. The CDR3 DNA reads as TGTGCCAGCAGCCATAGTCAGGGACAGGGTTATGGCTACACCTTC.

CDR3 in DNA: TGTGCCAGCAGGGAGGACAGGGGTAATTCACCCCTCCACTTT. Its translation is CASREDRGNSPLHF. V is TRBV12-3 or TRBV12-4 and J is TRBJ1-6, with 9 nucleotides matching TRBD1. This CDR3 is 14 amino acids long. Trimming took 6 bases from V and 6 from J; bases not matched to a gene: 3.

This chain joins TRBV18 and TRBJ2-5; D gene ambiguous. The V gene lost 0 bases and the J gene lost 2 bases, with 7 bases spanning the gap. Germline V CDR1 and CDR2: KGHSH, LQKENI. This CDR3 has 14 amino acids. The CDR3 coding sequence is TGTGCCAGCTCACCACCGTCAGTACAAGAGACCCAGTACTTC. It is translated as CASSPPSVQETQYF.

The CDR3 loop is CTLGGVYEAFF. As DNA, the CDR3 is TGCACTCTTGGGGGGGTTTATGAAGCTTTCTTT. The chain uses TRBV20-1 and TRBJ1-1; D may be TRBD1 (5 bases). The CDR3 has 11 residues. The V gene's germline CDR1 is DFQATT and CDR2 SNEGSKA (reference sequence).

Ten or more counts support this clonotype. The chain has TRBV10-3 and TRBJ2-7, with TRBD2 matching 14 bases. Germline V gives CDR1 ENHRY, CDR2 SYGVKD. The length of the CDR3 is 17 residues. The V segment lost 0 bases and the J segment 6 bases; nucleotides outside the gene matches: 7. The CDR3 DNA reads TGTGCCATCAGTGAGTCCTCGACTAGCGGGAGGGCTGGCGAGCAGTACTTC. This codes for CAISESSTSGRAGEQYF.

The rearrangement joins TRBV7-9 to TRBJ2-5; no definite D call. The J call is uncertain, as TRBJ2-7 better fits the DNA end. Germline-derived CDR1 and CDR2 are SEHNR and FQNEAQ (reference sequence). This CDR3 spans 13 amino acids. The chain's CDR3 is CASIGESRYEQYF. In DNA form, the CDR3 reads TGTGCCAGCATTGGAGAGAGTCGCTACGAGCAGTACTTC.

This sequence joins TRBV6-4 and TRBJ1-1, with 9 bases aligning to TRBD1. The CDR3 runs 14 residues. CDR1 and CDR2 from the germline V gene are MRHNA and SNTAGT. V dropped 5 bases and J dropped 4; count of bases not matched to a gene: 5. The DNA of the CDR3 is TGTGCCAGCAGTCGGACAGGGGAGGGCACTGAAGCTTTCTTT. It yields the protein CASSRTGEGTEAFF.